This T cell receptor beta chain was sequenced in a study of CD8 T cells in Susac syndrome. As regards this clonotype: Its antigen is as yet unknown.

When the RNA was reverse transcribed, random hexamers were used with an input of about 0.5 to 1 ug. Across 54 Vbeta and 13 Jbeta, TCR beta CDR3 was amplified with immunoSEQ multiplex PCR. Via MiXCR, TCRdb re-called the immunoSEQ multiplex PCR reads, giving one row per CDR3 protein. The sample lists about 47,000 distinct CDR3 sequences, 85% to 95% occurring once. Study-wide results and caveats: It was acknowledged by the study that relatively few individuals were included in its TCR sequencing and HLA analysis.

Between the trimmed V and J ends, which lost 7 bases and 5 bases, there was a span of 21 bases. There are 16 residues in the CDR3. The germline V gene encodes CDR1 SEHNR and CDR2 FQNEAQ (reference sequence). CD8+ and CD4+ T cells from blood underwent TCR beta sequencing, which was carried out in a high-throughput format. Bulk CD8+ and CD4+ cells came from magnetic negative isolation; CD8+ TEMRA by FACS. This chain joins TRBV7-9 and TRBJ2-1, with D perhaps matching TRBD1 (6 bases). The sequenced sample consisted of CD8+ T cells from PBMCs. The clonotype originates from a human donor in good health. The CDR3 here is CASTHPPGGGHNEQFF. In DNA, the CDR3 is TGTGCCAGCACCCACCCACCCGGTGGGGGCCACAATGAGCAGTTCTTC.